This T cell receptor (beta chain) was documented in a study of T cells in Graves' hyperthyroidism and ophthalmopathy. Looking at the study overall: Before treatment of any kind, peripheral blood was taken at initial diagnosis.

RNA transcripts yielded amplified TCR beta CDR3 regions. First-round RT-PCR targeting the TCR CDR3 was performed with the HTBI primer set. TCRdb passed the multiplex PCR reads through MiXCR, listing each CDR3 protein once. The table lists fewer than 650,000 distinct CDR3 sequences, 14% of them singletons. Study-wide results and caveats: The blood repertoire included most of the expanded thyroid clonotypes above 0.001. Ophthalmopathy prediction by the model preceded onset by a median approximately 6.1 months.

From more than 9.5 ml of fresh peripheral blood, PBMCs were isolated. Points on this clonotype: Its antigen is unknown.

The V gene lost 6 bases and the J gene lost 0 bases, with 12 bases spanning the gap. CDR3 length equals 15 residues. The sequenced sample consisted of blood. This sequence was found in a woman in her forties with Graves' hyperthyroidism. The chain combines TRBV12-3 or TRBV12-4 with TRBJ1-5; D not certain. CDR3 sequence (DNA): TGTGCCAGCAGCTCACACGTGAGTAGCAATCAGCCCCAGCATTTT. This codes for CASSSHVSSNQPQHF.